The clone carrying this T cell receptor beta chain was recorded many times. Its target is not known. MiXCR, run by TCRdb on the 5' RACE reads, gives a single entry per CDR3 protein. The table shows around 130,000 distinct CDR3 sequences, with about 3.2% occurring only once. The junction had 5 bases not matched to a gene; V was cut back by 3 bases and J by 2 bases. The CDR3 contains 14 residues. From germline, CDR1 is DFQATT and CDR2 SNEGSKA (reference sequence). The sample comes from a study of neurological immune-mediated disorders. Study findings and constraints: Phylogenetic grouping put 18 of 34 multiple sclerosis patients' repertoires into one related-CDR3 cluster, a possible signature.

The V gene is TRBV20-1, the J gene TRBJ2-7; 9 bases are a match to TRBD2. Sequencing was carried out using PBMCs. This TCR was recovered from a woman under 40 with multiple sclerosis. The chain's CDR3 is CSASRGGRAYEQYF. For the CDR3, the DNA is TGCAGTGCTAGTCGAGGCGGGAGGGCCTACGAGCAGTACTTC.